These 4 T cell receptor beta chains originate from one sample sequenced in a study of early T cells in non-severe SARS-CoV-2 infection. TCRdb called the 5' RACE reads again in MiXCR, with one record for every CDR3 protein. The table lists approximately 81,000 distinct CDR3 sequences, roughly 5.7% of them singletons, with roughly 8.1% in the top ten. The sequenced sample was whole blood. These receptors all come from an adult who was a healthcare worker with PCR-confirmed SARS-CoV-2 infection or an uninfected control (not recorded which).

This clonotype was found many times. The chain joins TRBV20-1 to TRBJ1-1; no firm D call. The CDR3 totals 13 residues. Germline V lookup: CDR1 DFQATT, CDR2 SNEGSKA (reference sequence). V lost 1 base to trimming and J lost 4 bases, with 10 bases between them. The CDR3 nucleotides are TGCAGTGCTAGAGTTGTGCATCTCACTGAAGCTTTCTTT. Translated: CSARVVHLTEAFF.

This chain connects TRBV12-3 or TRBV12-4 to TRBJ2-4; D gene uncertain. This CDR3 is built from 14 residues. Trimming cost V 4 bases and J 3 bases, with 10 bases left between them. As DNA, the CDR3 is TGTGCCAGCAGTTCCAATTTACGCAAAAACATTCAGTACTTC. Amino acid sequence: CASSSNLRKNIQYF.

This clonotype was detected ten times or more. V and J are TRBV7-2 and TRBJ1-1; the D gene is possibly TRBD1 (5 bases). Germline CDR1 and CDR2: SGHTA and FQGNSA. There are 12 residues in the CDR3. Trimming pared 5 bases from V and 8 bases from J, leaving 12 bases between. The CDR3 region has the DNA TGTGCCAGCAGCCCCAGGACAATGGAAGCTTTCTTT. It yields the protein CASSPRTMEAFF.

This clonotype was observed a few times. The V gene is TRBV28, the J gene TRBJ1-1; 8 nucleotides agree with TRBD1. Germline values: CDR1 MDHEN, CDR2 SYDVKM. The CDR3 contains 13 residues. J was trimmed by 4 bases and V by 6 bases; bases with no gene match: 4. The CDR3 reads CASRPTGVTEAFF. In DNA form, the CDR3 reads TGTGCCAGCAGGCCGACAGGGGTCACTGAAGCTTTCTTT.